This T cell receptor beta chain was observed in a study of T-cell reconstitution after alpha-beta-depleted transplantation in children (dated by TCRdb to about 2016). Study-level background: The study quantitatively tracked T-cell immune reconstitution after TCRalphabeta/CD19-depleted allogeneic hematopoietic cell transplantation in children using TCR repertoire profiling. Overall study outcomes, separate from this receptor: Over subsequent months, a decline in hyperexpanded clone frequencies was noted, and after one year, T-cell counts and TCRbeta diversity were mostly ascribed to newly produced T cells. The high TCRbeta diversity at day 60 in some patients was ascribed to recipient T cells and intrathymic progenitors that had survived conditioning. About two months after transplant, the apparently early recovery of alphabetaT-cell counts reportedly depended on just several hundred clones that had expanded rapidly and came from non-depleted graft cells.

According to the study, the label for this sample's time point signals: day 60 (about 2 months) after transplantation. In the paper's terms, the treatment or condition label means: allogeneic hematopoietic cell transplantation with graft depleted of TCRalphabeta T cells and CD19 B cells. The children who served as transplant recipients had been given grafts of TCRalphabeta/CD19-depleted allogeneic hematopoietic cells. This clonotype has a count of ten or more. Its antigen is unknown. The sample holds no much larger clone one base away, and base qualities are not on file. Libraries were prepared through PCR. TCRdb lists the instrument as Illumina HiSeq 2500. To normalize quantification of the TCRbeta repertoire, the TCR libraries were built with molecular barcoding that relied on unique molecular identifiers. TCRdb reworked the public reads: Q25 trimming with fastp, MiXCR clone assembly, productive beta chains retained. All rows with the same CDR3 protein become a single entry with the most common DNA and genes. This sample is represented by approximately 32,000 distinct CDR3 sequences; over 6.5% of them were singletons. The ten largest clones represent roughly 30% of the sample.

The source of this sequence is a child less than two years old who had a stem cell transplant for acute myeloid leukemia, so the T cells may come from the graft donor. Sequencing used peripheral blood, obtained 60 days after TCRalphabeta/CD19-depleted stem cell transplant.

For the CDR3, the sequence is CASSYGLAVMYF. The DNA sequence is as follows: TGTGCCAGCAGTTATGGACTAGCGGTTATGTACTTC. The receptor chain draws on TRBV6-2 or TRBV6-3 and TRBJ2-5, with TRBD2 matching 10 junction bases. The germline V gene gives CDR1 as MNHEY and CDR2 as SVGEGT. V trim: 3 bases; J trim: 13 bases; unmatched bases: 5. The CDR3 has 12 amino acids, counting the end cysteine and phenylalanine. The DNA shown is the 36-base CDR3, in frame from base 1.